This is a list of T cell receptor beta chains from one sample in a study of OX40 agonist ivuxolimab in advanced cancers. Sequencing used immunoSEQ multiplex PCR; TCRdb keeps in-frame clones, though not all of them. The data hold tens of thousands of clones, with around nine tenths observed a single time. The sample consisted of CD4+ or CD8+ T cells sorted from blood, taken in a trial of the OX40 agonist ivuxolimab. The receptors were gathered from an adult with an advanced solid tumor such as melanoma, head and neck, liver or kidney cancer. CDR3s include the opening cysteine and the closing phenylalanine or tryptophan. The order of the fields is CDR3 length, J gene, D gene, V gene, clone size, CDR3 DNA, CDR3 protein. D genes are given only for firm matches. Expanded clones get a size class; other rows say once, few or many, or leave the size out.

>11|TRBJ2-7|.|TRBV7-2|.
TGTGCCAGCAGCTTAGCGCTCGAGCAGTACTTC
CASSLALEQYF
>12|TRBJ2-7|.|TRBV28|.
TGTGCCAACAGTTTAGGGGGTAGCGAGCAGTACTTC
CANSLGGSEQYF
>13|TRBJ2-7|.|TRBV27|.
TGTGCCAGCAGTATAGGACCCGTCTACGAGCAGTACTTC
CASSIGPVYEQYF
>17|TRBJ1-2|.|TRBV5-4|.
TGTGCCAGCAGCTTGCGGCGGCGGCGGGAGCCTAACTATGGCTACACCTTC
CASSLRRRREPNYGYTF
>15|TRBJ2-1|TRBD2|TRBV9|.
TGTGCCAGCAGCGTAGATTGGGCGGGAGGGGATGAGCAGTTCTTC
CASSVDWAGGDEQFF
>15|TRBJ1-2|.|TRBV5-1|.
TGCGCCAGCAGCTTGGCCGGGCCCCTCAGCGGGGGCTACACCTTC
CASSLAGPLSGGYTF
>14|TRBJ2-7|.|TRBV6-5|.
TGTGCCAGCAGTCCCACCCTGAGGGGGGACGAGCAGTACTTC
CASSPTLRGDEQYF
>17|TRBJ2-6|TRBD1|TRBV5-1|.
TGCGCCAGCAGCTTGGGACAGGGGGGCTCTGGGGCCAACGTCCTGACTTTC
CASSLGQGGSGANVLTF
>15|TRBJ2-2|TRBD1|TRBV5-1|.
TGCGCCAGCAGCTTGCAGGGACAGGACACCGGGGAGCTGTTTTTT
CASSLQGQDTGELFF
>14|TRBJ1-4|.|TRBV11-2|.
TGTGCCAGCAGCCGGCCCCAGGGCGGGGAAAAACTGTTTTTT
CASSRPQGGEKLFF
>14|TRBJ2-7|TRBD1|TRBV6-1|.
TGTGCCAGCAGCAACCGGGACAGGACCTACGAGCAGTACTTC
CASSNRDRTYEQYF
>15|TRBJ1-4|TRBD1|TRBV19|.
TGTGCCAGTAGGACCACAGGGGCAACTAATGAAAAACTGTTTTTT
CASRTTGATNEKLFF
>13|TRBJ2-5|.|TRBV6-5|.
TGTGCCAGCAGCCGAGGATGGCAGGAGACCCAGTACTTC
CASSRGWQETQYF
>14|TRBJ1-1|TRBD1|TRBV11-1|.
TGTGCCAGCAGCAATAAACAGGGGGGTACTGAAGCTTTCTTT
CASSNKQGGTEAFF
>14|TRBJ2-1|TRBD1|TRBV29-1|.
TGCAGCCTTTTGGGACAGAGCTCCTACAATGAGCAGTTCTTC
CSLLGQSSYNEQFF
>17|TRBJ2-1|TRBD2|TRBV4-3|.
TGCGCCAGCAGCCAAGCACCTAGCGGGAGGGCCGGAAATGAGCAGTTCTTC
CASSQAPSGRAGNEQFF
>22|TRBJ2-1|TRBD1|TRBV15|once
TGTGCCACCAGCAGAGATTACTTCGGACAGGGACCGGTCGTAACTAGATACAATGAGCAGTTCTTC
CATSRDYFGQGPVVTRYNEQFF
>15|TRBJ2-5|.|TRBV7-9|.
TGTGCCAGCAGCTCCCGGGGAAGGGACCAAGAGACCCAGTACTTC
CASSSRGRDQETQYF
>16|TRBJ2-3|.|TRBV4-1|.
TGCGCCAGCAGCCAAGATCCCACAGGTACGCCAGATACGCAGTATTTT
CASSQDPTGTPDTQYF
>17|TRBJ1-1|.|TRBV1|.
TGCACCAGCAGCCAACATTACGCCCGCAGCAAGAACACTGAAGCTTTCTTT
CTSSQHYARSKNTEAFF
>14|TRBJ2-7|.|TRBV27|.
TGTGCCAGCAGACTAAAATCAACACTCTACGAGCAGTACTTC
CASRLKSTLYEQYF
>13|TRBJ1-2|.|TRBV10-3|once
TGTGCCATCAGTGAGTCACAGTACTATGGCTACACCTTC
CAISESQYYGYTF
>14|TRBJ2-7|TRBD2|TRBV2|.
TGTGCCAGCAATCGTTTAGCGGGAGGGCCAGAGCAGTACTTC
CASNRLAGGPEQYF
>13|TRBJ1-2|.|TRBV2|.
TGTGCCAGCAGTGCGGACAGCGACTATGGCTACACCTTC
CASSADSDYGYTF
>16|TRBJ2-1|.|TRBV7-2|.
TGTGCCAGCAGCTCCTCCGGGACCGACTCCTACAATGAGCAGTTCTTC
CASSSSGTDSYNEQFF
>20|TRBJ2-1|TRBD2|TRBV28|.
TGTGCCAGCAGAGAGATCGGACTAGCGGGCCGCGGGGGATCTTACAATGAGCAGTTCTTC
CASREIGLAGRGGSYNEQFF
>15|TRBJ1-5|.|TRBV6-6|.
TGTGCCAGCAGACTTAACAGGGAAAGCAATCAGCCCCAGCATTTT
CASRLNRESNQPQHF
>16|TRBJ2-3|.|TRBV6-6|.
TGTGCCAGCAGTTACTCGCCGGGACCAGGGAGGGATACGCAGTATTTT
CASSYSPGPGRDTQYF
>17|TRBJ1-5|.|TRBV30|.
TGTGCCTGGAGCGCAACGCGGGGGCCCTATAGCAATCAGCCCCAGCATTTT
CAWSATRGPYSNQPQHF
>15|TRBJ2-7|.|TRBV28|few
TGTGCCAGCAGTGCGACGGGGCAGGGTTCGGGGGAGCAGTACTTC
CASSATGQGSGEQYF
>17|TRBJ2-1|.|TRBV4-1|.
TGCGCCAGCAGCGAAAATCCTAGCCCCAGCTCCTACAATGAGCAGTTCTTC
CASSENPSPSSYNEQFF
>16|TRBJ2-7|.|TRBV19|.
TGTGCCAGTAGTATGTTAAACAGCGGAGGGCCCTACGAGCAGTACTTC
CASSMLNSGGPYEQYF